The 16 T cell receptor beta chains presented below share a single source sample, sequenced in a study of Graves' ophthalmopathy and Graves' hyperthyroidism. For repertoire sequencing, the TCR beta CDR3 regions were amplified from RNA transcripts. HTBI-primed first-round RT-PCR preceded second-round multiplex PCR. TCRdb re-called the multiplex PCR reads with MiXCR, one entry per CDR3 protein. This sample has more than 300,000 distinct CDR3 sequences; approximately 15% occur once, and the top ten carry about 7%. Specimen: peripheral blood. The receptors shown here come from a woman aged 18 to 35 with stable Graves' hyperthyroidism.

This clonotype was seen repeatedly, ten times or more. The V gene is TRBV15, the J gene TRBJ1-1; a possible D gene is TRBD1 (5 bases). The CDR3 consists of 13 residues. Trimming stripped 3 bases from V and 6 bases from J, with 11 bases between. The germline gives CDR1 LNHNV, CDR2 YYDKDF (reference sequence). The CDR3 nucleotides are TGTGCCACCAGCAGGGGGGGAGTAGCTGAAGCTTTCTTT. Translation gives CATSRGGVAEAFF.

The rearrangement joins TRBV6-2 or TRBV6-3 to TRBJ2-2; D not certain. Trimming shortened V by 6 bases and J by 0 bases, and 17 bases separated the two germline ends. This CDR3 is 17 amino acids long. Looked up from germline, CDR1 is MNHEY and CDR2 is SVGEGT. CDR3 amino acids: CASRTTSRPANTGELFF. CDR3 DNA: TGTGCCAGCAGAACTACCTCCAGGCCAGCGAACACCGGGGAGCTGTTTTTT.

For this clonotype: This may come from a read error, since a much larger clone is one base off. This rearrangement joins TRBV5-1 to TRBJ2-7; the match to TRBD1 covers 8 bases. The germline V gene encodes CDR1 SGHRS and CDR2 YFSETQ. Losses at the gene ends were 7 bases for V and 4 bases for J; bases not matched to a gene: 13. This CDR3 is built from 15 residues. Here the CDR3 reads CASCSAGTGPYEQYF. DNA of the CDR3: TGCGCCAGCTGCTCAGCCGGGACAGGCCCATACGAGCAGTACTTC.

This clonotype showed up just a few times. Its ends do not fully match the called genes, so a read error is possible. This chain uses TRBV2 with TRBJ2-4; a possible D gene is TRBD1 (6 bases). Germline V lookup: CDR1 SNHLY, CDR2 FYNNEI. The CDR3 is 13 residues long. The CDR3 here is CASSGDNWDIKYF. Here the CDR3 DNA reads TGTGCCAGCAGTGGGGACAATTGGGACATTAAGTACTTC.

This clonotype was picked up many times. The rearrangement joins TRBV6-1 to TRBJ2-2; no clear D gene. From germline, CDR1 is MNHNS and CDR2 SASEGT. The V gene lost 8 bases and the J gene lost 5 bases, with 6 bases spanning the gap. The CDR3 is 11 residues long. The CDR3 nucleotides are TGTGCCAGCGGGTTTACCGGGGAGCTGTTTTTT. It encodes CASGFTGELFF.

V and J are TRBV11-2 and TRBJ2-7; D unclear. The germline V gene has CDR1 SGHAT and CDR2 FQNNGV. Trimming took 1 base from V and 9 from J, leaving 7 bases between them. This CDR3 region has 11 residues. The CDR3 nucleotides are TGTGCCAGCAGCTTAGGCCCCGCGCAGTACTTC. Residues: CASSLGPAQYF.

On this clonotype itself: With a much larger clone just one base away, this may be a read error. Because the CDR3 is missing its conserved closing phenylalanine or tryptophan, this is likely a read error. The V and J genes are TRBV18 and TRBJ1-2; unclear D gene. This CDR3 contains 13 residues. CDR1 and CDR2 from the germline V gene are KGHSH and LQKENI. The V end was cut by 2 bases, the J end by 3 bases, with 7 bases between. The CDR3 protein is CASSPGSDYGYTY. Here the CDR3 DNA reads TGTGCCAGCTCACCAGGGAGCGACTATGGCTACACCTAC.

There are many counts of this clonotype. This sequence joins TRBV20-1 and TRBJ1-2, with no clear D. Germline V lookup: CDR1 DFQATT, CDR2 SNEGSKA (reference sequence). V gave up 0 bases and J gave up 0 bases, with 8 bases separating them. This CDR3 comprises 14 residues. The CDR3 protein is CSARDQNPNYGYTF. The CDR3 DNA follows: TGCAGTGCTAGAGATCAGAATCCTAACTATGGCTACACCTTC.

This clonotype occurred a few times. V is TRBV9 and J is TRBJ2-5, with D perhaps TRBD1 (5 bases). Germline lookup yields CDR1 SGDLS and CDR2 YYNGEE. Trimming removed 0 bases at V and 0 bases at J, with 9 bases between. The length of the CDR3 is 15 residues. The CDR3 region is CASSVVSGHQETQYF. CDR3 DNA: TGTGCCAGCAGCGTAGTATCAGGGCACCAAGAGACCCAGTACTTC.

To note about this clonotype: A read error is possible here, since a much larger clone lies one base away. In this CDR3 the conserved last residue, phenylalanine or tryptophan, is missing, so a read error is likely. The chain uses TRBV5-1 and TRBJ1-5, with D possibly being TRBD1 (6 bases). Germline CDR1 is SGHRS and CDR2 is YFSETQ. The CDR3 has 15 residues. With 0 bases removed from V and 3 bases from J, the gap between germline ends came to 10 bases. CDR3 in amino acids: CASSLGDTHNQPQHL. The CDR3 DNA is TGCGCCAGCAGCTTGGGGGACACTCACAATCAGCCCCAGCATTTG.

This clonotype was recorded many times. This chain links TRBV10-3 with TRBJ1-1; D not certain. The V and J ends lost 8 bases and 4 bases respectively, with 20 bases between them. CDR1 ENHRY and CDR2 SYGVKD come from the germline V gene. This CDR3 region has 15 residues. The CDR3 is CAISETVLWGTEAFF. In DNA form, the CDR3 reads TGTGCCATCTCTGAGACGGTCCTATGGGGCACTGAAGCTTTCTTT.

There are many counts of this clonotype. V is TRBV24-1 and J is TRBJ2-2; D may match TRBD1 or TRBD2 (6 bases each). The germline V and J ends were trimmed by 1 base and 6 bases, with 17 bases remaining between them. Per germline, CDR1 KGHDR and CDR2 SFDVKD. This CDR3 has 17 amino acids. The CDR3, as DNA: TGTGCCACCAGTGATTTTCCTCCCCGGGGGCCCTCCGGGGAGCTGTTTTTT. As protein: CATSDFPPRGPSGELFF.

This clonotype was picked up many times. The chain combines TRBV11-2 with TRBJ2-5; 7 nucleotides align to TRBD2. Germline CDR1 reads SGHAT; CDR2 reads FQNNGV. The CDR3 runs 18 residues. The V gene end was trimmed by 7 bases and the J gene end by 1 base; junction bases not matched to a gene: 18. The CDR3: CASNPAKTSYPPQETQYF. The CDR3 DNA sequence: TGTGCCAGCAACCCCGCCAAGACTAGCTACCCTCCCCAAGAGACCCAGTACTTC.

This rearrangement joins TRBV9 to TRBJ1-2, with D possibly being TRBD1 (6 bases). Trimming left V 0 bases short and J 0 bases short, with 12 bases between. The germline V gene has CDR1 SGDLS and CDR2 YYNGEE. This CDR3 region has 16 residues. The CDR3 spells CASSVGSGTTNYGYTF. The CDR3 region has the DNA TGTGCCAGCAGCGTAGGATCGGGGACAACTAACTATGGCTACACCTTC.

The chain carries TRBV7-3 and TRBJ2-2; TRBD1 matches at 11 bases. The CDR3 consists of 14 residues. Germline CDR1 and CDR2: SGHTA and FQGTGA. V lost 5 bases to trimming and J lost 9 bases; unmatched junction nucleotides: 5. In nucleotides, the CDR3 is TGTGCCAGCAGCGCGGACAGGGGGCGTTGGGAGCTGTTTTTT. Protein product: CASSADRGRWELFF.

This clonotype has a count of ten or more. The gene calls are TRBV11-2 and TRBJ2-7; 10 nucleotides match TRBD2. In germline, CDR1 is SGHAT, CDR2 FQNNGV. Trimming cost V 4 bases and J 0 bases; bases outside gene matches: 6. This CDR3 region has 16 residues. This chain's CDR3 is CASSYMSGGGSYEQYF. In DNA, the CDR3 is TGTGCCAGCAGCTACATGAGCGGGGGGGGCTCCTACGAGCAGTACTTC.